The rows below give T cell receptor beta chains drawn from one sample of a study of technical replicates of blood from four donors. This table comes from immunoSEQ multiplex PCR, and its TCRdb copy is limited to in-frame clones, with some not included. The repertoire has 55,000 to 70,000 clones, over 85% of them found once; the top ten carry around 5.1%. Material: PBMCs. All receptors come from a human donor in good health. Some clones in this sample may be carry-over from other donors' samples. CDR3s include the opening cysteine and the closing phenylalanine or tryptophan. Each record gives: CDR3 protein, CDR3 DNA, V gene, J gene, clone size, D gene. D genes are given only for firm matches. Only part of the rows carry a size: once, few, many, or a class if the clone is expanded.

CDR3 protein: CASSVAGSNTEAFF
CDR3 DNA: TGTGCCAGCAGCGTAGCAGGGTCGAACACTGAAGCTTTCTTT
V gene: TRBV9
J gene: TRBJ1-1
clone size: -
D gene: -

CDR3 protein: CASSPQGAVGELFF
CDR3 DNA: TGTGCCAGCAGCCCGCAGGGGGCCGTCGGGGAGCTGTTTTTT
V gene: TRBV11-2
J gene: TRBJ2-2
clone size: -
D gene: TRBD1

CDR3 protein: CASRDRDRVPKNIQYF
CDR3 DNA: TGTGCCAGCAGAGACCGGGACAGGGTCCCCAAAAACATTCAGTACTTC
V gene: TRBV14
J gene: TRBJ2-4
clone size: -
D gene: TRBD1

CDR3 protein: CASFVRTNTGELFF
CDR3 DNA: TGTGCCAGCTTCGTCAGGACGAACACCGGGGAGCTGTTTTTT
V gene: TRBV6-1
J gene: TRBJ2-2
clone size: -
D gene: -

CDR3 protein: CASSLDHTGAQYF
CDR3 DNA: TGTGCCAGCAGCTTGGACCACACCGGGGCCCAGTACTTC
V gene: TRBV11-2
J gene: TRBJ2-5
clone size: -
D gene: -

CDR3 protein: CAWSSGGRDTQYF
CDR3 DNA: TGTGCCTGGAGTAGTGGAGGGCGGGATACGCAGTATTTT
V gene: TRBV30
J gene: TRBJ2-3
clone size: once
D gene: -

CDR3 protein: CAWSWGGNEQFF
CDR3 DNA: TGTGCCTGGAGCTGGGGGGGAAATGAGCAGTTCTTC
V gene: TRBV30
J gene: TRBJ2-1
clone size: -
D gene: TRBD2

CDR3 protein: CASSFGGVEADTQYF
CDR3 DNA: TGTGCCAGCAGTTTTGGGGGGGTGGAGGCAGATACGCAGTATTTT
V gene: TRBV27
J gene: TRBJ2-3
clone size: -
D gene: TRBD2

CDR3 protein: CASSQSGRGGGETQYF
CDR3 DNA: TGCGCCAGCAGTCAATCTGGGCGGGGAGGGGGGGAGACCCAGTACTTC
V gene: TRBV23-1
J gene: TRBJ2-5
clone size: -
D gene: -

CDR3 protein: CASSLTGDYGYTF
CDR3 DNA: TGTGCCAGCAGTTTAACAGGGGACTATGGCTACACCTTC
V gene: TRBV5-4
J gene: TRBJ1-2
clone size: -
D gene: TRBD1

CDR3 protein: CASSYWVGQLNEKLFF
CDR3 DNA: TGTGCCAGCAGTTACTGGGTTGGACAGCTTAATGAAAAACTGTTTTTT
V gene: TRBV6-6
J gene: TRBJ1-4
clone size: -
D gene: -

CDR3 protein: CASSYVPGSDTQYF
CDR3 DNA: TGTGCCAGCAGTTACGTTCCGGGGTCCGATACGCAGTATTTT
V gene: TRBV6-6
J gene: TRBJ2-3
clone size: -
D gene: -

CDR3 protein: CASRKAGECQETQYF
CDR3 DNA: TGTGCCAGCAGGAAAGCGGGAGAATGCCAAGAGACCCAGTACTTC
V gene: TRBV6-5
J gene: TRBJ2-5
clone size: -
D gene: TRBD2

CDR3 protein: CASSPSENEQFF
CDR3 DNA: TGTGCCAGCAGCCCTAGCGAGAATGAGCAGTTCTTC
V gene: TRBV7-9
J gene: TRBJ2-1
clone size: -
D gene: -

CDR3 protein: CSATSTATEAFF
CDR3 DNA: TGCAGCGCTACATCTACAGCCACTGAAGCTTTCTTT
V gene: TRBV29-1
J gene: TRBJ1-1
clone size: -
D gene: -

CDR3 protein: CASSNPGYGYTF
CDR3 DNA: TGTGCCAGCAGTAACCCAGGGTATGGCTACACCTTC
V gene: TRBV6-6
J gene: TRBJ1-2
clone size: -
D gene: -

CDR3 protein: CTLNRRPGGNTIYF
CDR3 DNA: TGCACCTTAAACCGGCGGCCTGGTGGAAACACCATATATTTT
V gene: TRBV29-1
J gene: TRBJ1-3
clone size: -
D gene: -

CDR3 protein: CASSVAPTGIETQYF
CDR3 DNA: TGTGCCAGCAGCGTAGCCCCAACAGGTATAGAGACCCAGTACTTC
V gene: TRBV9
J gene: TRBJ2-5
clone size: -
D gene: -

CDR3 protein: CASSPYSGSSYNEQFF
CDR3 DNA: TGTGCCAGCAGTCCCTATAGCGGGAGCTCCTACAATGAGCAGTTCTTC
V gene: TRBV27
J gene: TRBJ2-1
clone size: -
D gene: TRBD2

CDR3 protein: CASSLRGRGNTIYF
CDR3 DNA: TGTGCCAGCAGCTTAAGGGGAAGGGGAAACACCATATATTTT
V gene: TRBV11-2
J gene: TRBJ1-3
clone size: -
D gene: -

CDR3 protein: CASSLSGTGNNEQFF
CDR3 DNA: TGCGCCAGCAGCCTATCCGGGACTGGTAACAATGAGCAGTTCTTC
V gene: TRBV4-1
J gene: TRBJ2-1
clone size: -
D gene: -

CDR3 protein: CASSSGDGNQPQHF
CDR3 DNA: TGTGCCAGCAGTTCGGGGGATGGCAATCAGCCCCAGCATTTT
V gene: TRBV6-5
J gene: TRBJ1-5
clone size: -
D gene: -

CDR3 protein: CASSLEKRYEQYF
CDR3 DNA: TGTGCCAGCAGCCTAGAAAAGAGGTACGAGCAGTACTTC
V gene: TRBV16
J gene: TRBJ2-7
clone size: -
D gene: -

CDR3 protein: CASRVGGATNEKLFF
CDR3 DNA: TGTGCCAGCAGGGTTGGGGGGGCAACTAATGAAAAACTGTTTTTT
V gene: TRBV5-6
J gene: TRBJ1-4
clone size: -
D gene: -